The next 15 T cell receptor beta chains were all read from a single sample in a study of identical twins. TCRdb re-derived calls from the 5' RACE reads in MiXCR, one entry per CDR3 protein. The sample carries roughly 770,000 distinct CDR3 sequences, 15% to 20% recorded once. These same records also appear under a second study, on T cells expressing NK-cell markers.

Sequenced: PBMCs. The source of these receptors is a woman younger than 35 in good health.

This clonotype was counted between two and nine times. The chain combines TRBV20-1 with TRBJ2-7; D possibly corresponds to TRBD2 (5 bases). The CDR3 runs to 12 residues. The V gene lost 4 bases and the J gene lost 2 bases, with 9 bases spanning the gap. Germline CDR1 is DFQATT and CDR2 is SNEGSKA (reference sequence). CDR3 protein: CSAKRATYEQYF. CDR3 coding DNA: TGCAGTGCTAAGAGGGCGACCTACGAGCAGTACTTC.

The J gene is TRBJ2-1, the V gene TRBV7-2, with D possibly TRBD2 on 5 matching bases. The V end lost 2 bases, the J end lost 9 bases, and 11 bases lay between the germline ends. Germline V gives CDR1 SGHTA, CDR2 FQGNSA. This CDR3 region has 13 residues. The CDR3 nucleotides are TGTGCCAGCAGCTTAATGGCTAGCCCTGAGCAGTTCTTC. Protein: CASSLMASPEQFF.

The genes are TRBV6-1 and TRBJ2-1; D is unclear. V lost 5 bases to trimming and J lost 6 bases, with 11 bases between them. The CDR3 totals 13 residues. Germline V gene data show CDR1 as MNHNS and CDR2 as SASEGT. This chain's CDR3 is CASSKLLPNEQFF. The CDR3 DNA follows: TGTGCCAGCAGTAAGTTACTACCCAATGAGCAGTTCTTC.

This clonotype appeared a few times. The rearrangement uses TRBV4-3 and TRBJ2-3; 10 bases match TRBD2. Germline values: CDR1 LGHNA, CDR2 YSLEER. The CDR3 spans 15 residues. The trim removed 0 bases at V and 6 bases at J, leaving 3 bases unmatched. CDR3 amino acids: CASSQEGSGRDTQYF. In DNA, the CDR3 is TGCGCCAGCAGCCAAGAAGGTAGCGGGAGGGATACGCAGTATTTT.

The sample holds a few counts of this clonotype. The V call is TRBV10-3, the J call TRBJ2-7; 11 nucleotides match TRBD2. V shed 10 bases, J shed 7 bases, and the junction held 12 bases outside the gene matches. Looked up from germline, CDR1 is ENHRY and CDR2 is SYGVKD. The CDR3 covers 14 residues. This CDR3 is CATGTSGSSGEQYF. The CDR3 region has the DNA TGTGCCACCGGAACTAGCGGGAGTAGCGGGGAGCAGTACTTC.

This clonotype was recorded once. This rearrangement joins TRBV3-1 to TRBJ2-2; 10 bases agree with TRBD1. Germline CDR1 is LGHDT and CDR2 is YNNKEL (reference sequence). The CDR3 totals 14 residues. V shed 7 bases, J shed 4 bases, and the junction held 3 bases outside the gene matches. CDR3 DNA: TGTGCCAGCACCGGACAGGGGGGCACCGGGGAGCTGTTTTTT. Protein: CASTGQGGTGELFF.

Only a few counts were recorded for this clonotype. The genes are TRBV3-1 and TRBJ2-2; weak D call: TRBD2 (6 bases). CDR1 and CDR2 from the germline V gene are LGHDT and YNNKEL (reference sequence). This CDR3 region has 15 residues. The V end was cut by 4 bases, the J end by 5 bases, with 14 bases between. The CDR3 spells CASSRSLASTGELFF. The CDR3 nucleotides read TGTGCCAGCAGCCGGAGCCTAGCGTCGACCGGGGAGCTGTTTTTT.

This chain uses TRBV24-1 with TRBJ1-2, with a weak D call TRBD1 (5 bases). Trimming left V 6 bases short and J 6 bases short, with 7 bases between. Germline values: CDR1 KGHDR, CDR2 SFDVKD. The CDR3 extends over 11 amino acids. CDR3 region: CATSQGDGYTF. The CDR3, as DNA: TGTGCCACCAGTCAGGGAGATGGCTACACCTTC.

This clonotype appeared a few times. The V gene is TRBV12-3 or TRBV12-4, the J gene TRBJ2-1, with 9 bases identical to TRBD2. The CDR3 contains 15 residues. With 3 bases clipped from V and 2 bases from J, the junction kept 2 bases outside the gene matches. The DNA of the CDR3 is TGTGCCAGCAGTTTCATAGCGGGGGCCTACAATGAGCAGTTCTTC. This sequence encodes CASSFIAGAYNEQFF.

In its sample, this clonotype was seen many times. The chain carries TRBV7-9 and TRBJ1-5, with D unclear. The CDR3 is 15 residues long. Germline V gene data show CDR1 as SEHNR and CDR2 as FQNEAQ (reference sequence). Trimming took 4 bases from V and 0 from J, leaving 10 bases between them. This chain's CDR3 is CASSSSAFSNQPQHF. Here the CDR3 DNA reads TGTGCCAGCAGCTCCTCGGCCTTTAGCAATCAGCCCCAGCATTTT.

The chain links TRBV20-1 to TRBJ2-7; D is unclear. The ends were cut back, 6 bases at V and 9 bases at J, with 15 bases in the middle. This CDR3 region has 11 residues. In germline, CDR1 is DFQATT, CDR2 SNEGSKA (reference sequence). CDR3 DNA sequence: TGCAGTGCCGAGGACCTTGGCGTGCAGTACTTC. Protein sequence: CSAEDLGVQYF.

V usage is TRBV5-1 and J usage is TRBJ2-1, with TRBD2 matching over 11 bases. Unmatched junction bases numbered 8, after V lost 0 bases and J lost 9 bases. In germline, CDR1 is SGHRS, CDR2 YFSETQ. This CDR3 spans 16 amino acids. The chain's CDR3 is CASSLVPSGGYGEQFF. CDR3 DNA sequence: TGCGCCAGCAGCTTGGTCCCTAGCGGGGGGTACGGTGAGCAGTTCTTC. Together with reference TRBV5-1 and TRBJ2-1, the CDR3 gives the full variable domain: KAGVTQTPRYLIKTRGQQVTLSCSPISGHRSVSWYQQTPGQGLQFLFEYFSETQRNKGNFPGRFSGRQFSNSRSEMNVSTLELGDSALYLCASSLVPSGGYGEQFFGPGTRLTVL.

The rearrangement links TRBV9 to TRBJ1-5; D is unclear. Trimming pared 0 bases from V and 5 bases from J, leaving 6 bases between. The germline V gene has CDR1 SGDLS and CDR2 YYNGEE. This CDR3 region has 13 residues. The DNA for the CDR3 is TGTGCCAGCAGCGTAGATGATGATCAGCCCCAGCATTTT. This encodes CASSVDDDQPQHF.

The CDR3 DNA reads as TGTGCCAGCAGCGGGGGACTAGCGGGAGTGGAGACCCAGTACTTC. This translates into CASSGGLAGVETQYF. The chain joins TRBV5-6 to TRBJ2-5; 14 bases are shared with TRBD2. Germline V gene lookup returns CDR1 SGHDT and CDR2 YYEEEE. CDR3 length equals 15 residues. J lost 5 bases, V lost 4 bases, and 4 bases had no gene match.

This clonotype was counted a few times. This CDR3 reads CASSSAVGPYEQYF. The CDR3 bases are TGTGCCAGCAGCTCGGCGGTAGGACCCTACGAGCAGTACTTC. The chain is built from TRBV7-9 and TRBJ2-7; no clear D gene. This CDR3 contains 14 residues. V was cut by 4 bases and J by 2 bases, with 12 bases left in between. Germline CDR1 SEHNR, CDR2 FQNEAQ (reference sequence).